A single sample is the source of the 22 T cell receptor beta chains below, sequenced in a study of blood T cell repertoires in COVID-19. Profiling relied on immunoSEQ multiplex PCR, and the TCRdb table lists in-frame clones only, not all of them. The sample holds approximately 450,000 clones, around 89% seen once. The sequencing input was PBMCs or T cells enriched from blood (not recorded which). The receptors here all came from a man in his thirties or forties who had recovered from COVID-19.

The chain combines TRBV19 with TRBJ2-1; D is uncertain. This CDR3 is built from 11 residues. V was cut by 5 bases and J by 9 bases, with 8 bases left in between. The germline gives CDR1 LNHDA, CDR2 SQIVND (reference sequence). The CDR3 region has the DNA TGTGCCAGTAGTCTCTCGTTTGAGCAGTTCTTC. Protein product: CASSLSFEQFF.

The V and J genes are TRBV11-2 and TRBJ2-7; TRBD1 matches at 8 bases. Germline loops: CDR1 SGHAT, CDR2 FQNNGV. The J segment lost 10 bases and the V segment lost 4 bases, leaving 9 bases of the junction unmatched. The CDR3 loop spans 13 amino acids. The DNA of the CDR3 is TGTGCCAGCAGCTGGAAGACAGGGGACCCTCAGTACTTC. Protein: CASSWKTGDPQYF.

The chain is built from TRBV3-1 (or the pseudogene TRBV3-2) and TRBJ1-1; 8 positions match TRBD1. The CDR3 covers 13 residues. After removal of 9 bases from V and 4 bases from J, the junction contained 7 bases not matched to a gene. Germline V lookup: CDR1 LGHDT, CDR2 YNNKEL (reference sequence). The CDR3 protein is CASSRGQGTEAFF. CDR3 DNA: TGTGCCAGTAGCAGGGGGCAGGGCACTGAAGCTTTCTTT.

The chain has TRBV5-6 and TRBJ2-1, with D possibly matching TRBD2 (6 bases). This CDR3 is 16 amino acids long. V was trimmed by 1 base and J by 0 bases, leaving 11 bases between them. The germline V gene has CDR1 SGHDT and CDR2 YYEEEE. The CDR3 loop is CASSLISGPSYNEQFF. CDR3 DNA: TGTGCCAGCAGCTTGATTAGCGGCCCCTCCTACAATGAGCAGTTCTTC.

The chain combines TRBV3-1 (or the pseudogene TRBV3-2) with TRBJ2-3, with a possible D match to TRBD2 (6 bases). Looked up from germline, CDR1 is LGHDT and CDR2 is YNNKEL (reference sequence). This CDR3 contains 14 residues. Deletions cut 4 bases from V and 1 base from J, with 9 bases between. The CDR3 coding sequence is TGTGCCAGCAGCCTTCGGAGGGGCACAGATACGCAGTATTTT. Translating gives CASSLRRGTDTQYF.

This clone was recorded once. The rearrangement uses TRBV6-6 and TRBJ2-7, with D possibly being TRBD2 (6 bases). CDR3 length equals 15 residues. Trimming stripped 5 bases from V and 2 bases from J, with 16 bases between. Germline V gene data show CDR1 as MNHNY and CDR2 as SVGAGI (reference sequence). CDR3: CASSPFLGGPYEQYF. CDR3 nucleotides: TGTGCCAGCAGTCCTTTCCTGGGGGGACCCTACGAGCAGTACTTC.

The chain couples TRBV7-2 to TRBJ2-7, with TRBD2 matching 12 bases. Trimming removed 1 base from V and 6 bases from J; junction bases left unmatched: 1. The CDR3 is 14 amino acids. Germline CDR1 and CDR2: SGHTA and FQGNSA. The CDR3 sequence: CASSLGLAGVEQYF. As DNA, the CDR3 is TGTGCCAGCAGCTTAGGACTAGCGGGAGTCGAGCAGTACTTC.

This chain links TRBV7-2 with TRBJ1-2; D is unclear. V gave up 2 bases and J gave up 4 bases, with 5 bases separating them. The CDR3 runs 12 residues. Germline values: CDR1 SGHTA, CDR2 FQGNSA. The CDR3 reads CASSLHGYGYTF. CDR3 coding DNA: TGTGCCAGCAGCTTACACGGCTATGGCTACACCTTC.

The chain uses TRBV5-1 and TRBJ2-1; TRBD2 agrees at 10 bases. The length of the CDR3 is 14 residues. The junction had 5 bases not matched to a gene; V was cut back by 3 bases and J by 8 bases. CDR1 is SGHRS, CDR2 YFSETQ, per germline. CDR3 region: CASSSLAGDDEQFF. The CDR3 DNA is TGCGCCAGCAGCTCGCTAGCGGGAGACGATGAGCAGTTCTTC.

The CDR3 sequence is CASSLLTRGSPLHF. CDR3 DNA: TGTGCCAGCAGTTTACTCACTCGGGGTTCACCCCTCCACTTT. The gene calls are TRBV28 and TRBJ1-6; D gene uncertain. Trimming took off 2 bases at V and 9 bases at J, with 11 bases between the two ends. This CDR3 comprises 14 residues. The germline CDR1 and CDR2 sequences are MDHEN and SYDVKM.

This chain links TRBV6-5 with TRBJ1-1, with TRBD1 matching 8 bases. CDR3 length equals 13 residues. The junction had 4 bases not matched to a gene; V was cut back by 9 bases and J by 1 base. Germline-derived CDR1 and CDR2 are MNHEY and SVGAGI. CDR3 region: CASQQGENTEAFF. The CDR3 DNA reads TGTGCCAGTCAACAGGGGGAGAACACTGAAGCTTTCTTT.

The rearrangement uses TRBV18 and TRBJ1-1; 7 bases are a match to TRBD1. V dropped 10 bases and J dropped 0; count of bases not matched to a gene: 5. CDR3 length: 13 residues. CDR1 KGHSH and CDR2 LQKENI come from the germline V gene. The CDR3 is CATTGSMNTEAFF. The CDR3 DNA is TGTGCCACGACAGGGTCCATGAACACTGAAGCTTTCTTT.

The J gene is TRBJ1-1, the V gene TRBV19; a possible D gene is TRBD1 (5 bases). The V gene lost 6 bases and the J gene lost 6 bases, with 14 bases spanning the gap. The germline gives CDR1 LNHDA, CDR2 SQIVND (reference sequence). The CDR3 runs to 13 residues. CDR3 in DNA: TGTGCCAGTAGCAAATCAGGGTTACCTGAAGCTTTCTTT. Amino acids: CASSKSGLPEAFF. The variable domain in full, completed from reference TRBV19 and TRBJ1-1, reads DGGITQSPKYLFRKEGQNVTLSCEQNLNHDAMYWYRQDPGQGLRLIYYSQIVNDFQKGDIAEGYSVSREKKESFPLTVTSAQKNPTAFYLCASSKSGLPEAFFGQGTRLTVV.

V usage is TRBV10-3 and J usage is TRBJ2-7; the D gene is possibly TRBD1 (6 bases). The CDR3 has 12 residues. The V end was cut by 11 bases, the J end by 1 base, with 12 bases between. CDR1 is ENHRY, CDR2 SYGVKD, per germline. The CDR3 region has the DNA TGTGCCGTCGGACAGCGGTCCTACGAGCAGTACTTC. It is translated as CAVGQRSYEQYF.

The chain carries TRBV6-6 and TRBJ2-7, with 11 positions matching TRBD2. Germline-derived CDR1 and CDR2 are MNHNY and SVGAGI (reference sequence). CDR3 length: 16 residues. The V gene end was trimmed by 4 bases and the J gene end by 7 bases; junction bases not matched to a gene: 12. The CDR3 DNA reads TGTGCCAGCAGTTCCTTAGCGGGAGGGCCCACCGGGGAGCAGTACTTC. This translates into CASSSLAGGPTGEQYF.

The V gene is TRBV4-2, the J gene TRBJ2-7; unclear D gene. This CDR3 has 14 residues. Trimming removed 4 bases from V and 1 base from J, with 11 bases in between. Germline V gene lookup returns CDR1 LGHNA and CDR2 YNFKEQ. This CDR3 is CASSRALESYEQYF. The DNA for the CDR3 is TGTGCCAGCAGCCGGGCTCTTGAGTCCTACGAGCAGTACTTC.

This clone came up a few times. The chain has TRBV7-8 and TRBJ2-7, with 11 nucleotides matching TRBD2. The CDR3 runs 15 residues. The junction had 6 bases not matched to a gene; V was cut back by 6 bases and J by 2 bases. Germline V CDR1 and CDR2: SGHVS, FQNEAQ. The CDR3 bases are TGTGCCAGCAGTTTGAGACTAGCGGGGACCTACGAGCAGTACTTC. It specifies CASSLRLAGTYEQYF.

V gene TRBV2 combines with J gene TRBJ2-5; weak D call: TRBD1 (6 bases). The CDR3 extends over 14 amino acids. V lost 3 bases, J lost 3 bases, and 11 bases lay in between. In germline, CDR1 is SNHLY, CDR2 FYNNEI. This CDR3 reads CASSDVTGKETQYF. CDR3 sequence (DNA): TGTGCCAGCAGTGACGTCACAGGGAAAGAGACCCAGTACTTC.

This sequence joins TRBV6-5 and TRBJ2-7; D possibly corresponds to TRBD2 (7 bases). In germline, CDR1 is MNHEY, CDR2 SVGAGI. The CDR3 totals 14 residues. Trimming pared 8 bases from V and 5 bases from J, leaving 19 bases between. The CDR3 region is CASRGEGGRNEQYF. The DNA for the CDR3 is TGTGCCAGCCGAGGGGAGGGGGGGCGGAACGAGCAGTACTTC.

The chain combines TRBV11-2 with TRBJ2-5; D remains unclear. Looked up from germline, CDR1 is SGHAT and CDR2 is FQNNGV. The CDR3 is 13 amino acids. Trimming pared 0 bases from V and 4 bases from J, leaving 6 bases between. CDR3 residues: CASSLDIRETQYF. CDR3 in DNA: TGTGCCAGCAGCTTAGATATTCGAGAGACCCAGTACTTC.

Concerning this clone: At the DNA level, this CDR3 is encoded by other sequences in the same sample as well. The V and J genes are TRBV5-1 and TRBJ2-3, with 12 bases lining up with TRBD2. Germline lookup yields CDR1 SGHRS and CDR2 YFSETQ. With 0 bases clipped from V and 3 bases from J, the junction kept 2 bases outside the gene matches. The CDR3 length is 16 residues. The CDR3 sequence: CASSLGLAGDTDTQYF. Written as DNA, the CDR3 is TGCGCCAGCAGCTTGGGACTAGCGGGAGATACAGATACGCAGTATTTT.

The J gene is TRBJ2-1, the V gene TRBV7-3; 10 bases line up with TRBD2. Germline V gene data show CDR1 as SGHTA and CDR2 as FQGTGA. The CDR3 is 18 residues long. J lost 8 bases, V lost 1 base, and 14 bases had no gene match. CDR3 amino acids: CASSLIPQASGRGHEQFF. DNA for the CDR3: TGTGCCAGCAGCTTAATCCCCCAGGCTAGCGGGAGAGGACATGAGCAGTTCTTC.